The 24 T cell receptor beta chains given below trace back to one sample, sequenced in a study of T-cell reconstitution after alpha-beta-depleted transplantation in children. It was with unique molecular identifiers that the TCRbeta library was prepared. Via MiXCR, TCRdb re-called the PCR reads, giving one row per CDR3 protein. The repertoire consists of about 870,000 distinct CDR3 sequences, with roughly 16% occurring once and the leading ten covering about 4.6%. The starting material was PBMCs, mostly from graft donor cells, obtained 360 days after TCRalphabeta/CD19-depleted stem cell transplant. The receptor set was obtained from a male patient younger than 18 who had a stem cell transplant for acute lymphoblastic leukemia, so the T cells may come from the graft donor.

As to this clonotype: At one boundary the junction diverges from the germline segment, which might be a read error. The chain has TRBV12-3 or TRBV12-4 and TRBJ2-7; 7 bases fit TRBD2. The CDR3 runs 12 residues. Written as DNA, the CDR3 is TGTGCCTCCGGGACTACCTCCCACGAGCAGTACTTC. Amino acid sequence: CASGTTSHEQYF.

This chain connects TRBV4-1 to TRBJ2-1, with 8 bases lining up with TRBD2. This CDR3 has 15 residues. Germline values: CDR1 MGHRA, CDR2 YSYEKL. The V gene end was trimmed by 1 base and the J gene end by 7 bases; junction bases not matched to a gene: 6. The CDR3 DNA is TGCGCCAGCAGCCAAGTCAGCGGGAGTAGTAATGAGCAGTTCTTC. Translated: CASSQVSGSSNEQFF.

The chain recombines TRBV11-3 with TRBJ2-7; the match to TRBD2 covers 8 bases. CDR3 length equals 14 residues. J gave up 6 bases and V 4 bases, and 8 bases lay outside the gene matches. Germline values: CDR1 SGHNT, CDR2 YENEEA. CDR3 coding DNA: TGTGCCAGCAGCTCCCGCGGGGGGCCAGGCGAGCAGTACTTC. The encoded protein is CASSSRGGPGEQYF.

This chain joins TRBV7-9 and TRBJ2-3; D is perhaps TRBD2 (6 bases). V was shortened by 1 base and J by 1 base, with 12 bases between the two germline ends. The CDR3 is 16 amino acids. Germline-derived CDR1 and CDR2 are SEHNR and FQNEAQ (reference sequence). The CDR3 DNA is TGTGCCAGCAGCTTAGATGGGCGGAGGGGCACAGATACGCAGTATTTT. Amino acid sequence: CASSLDGRRGTDTQYF.

This clonotype has a count of ten or more. V gene TRBV6-5 combines with J gene TRBJ2-7, with D maybe TRBD1 (6 bases). CDR1 and CDR2 from the germline V gene are MNHEY and SVGAGI. The V end lost 2 bases, the J end lost 1 base, and 12 bases lay between the germline ends. The CDR3 is 15 residues long. CDR3: CASSYGGQGSYEQYF. The CDR3, as DNA: TGTGCCAGCAGTTACGGGGGACAAGGGTCCTACGAGCAGTACTTC.

The sample holds a few counts of this clonotype. The rearrangement links TRBV27 to TRBJ1-2; the D gene is possibly TRBD1 (6 bases). The CDR3 has 14 amino acids. Trimming pared 6 bases from V and 0 bases from J, leaving 11 bases between. CDR1 and CDR2 from the germline V gene are MNHEY and SMNVEV (reference sequence). DNA of the CDR3: TGTGCCAGCAGGGGACAAACCACTAACTATGGCTACACCTTC. This encodes CASRGQTTNYGYTF.

The J gene is TRBJ2-1, the V gene TRBV27; TRBD2 matches at 7 bases. From germline, CDR1 is MNHEY and CDR2 SMNVEV (reference sequence). The V segment lost 4 bases and the J segment 0 bases; nucleotides outside the gene matches: 12. The CDR3 has 18 residues. The CDR3 loop is CASSSTYSAGPSYNEQFF. Written as DNA, the CDR3 is TGTGCCAGCAGTTCCACGTACTCAGCGGGGCCCTCCTACAATGAGCAGTTCTTC.

This rearrangement joins TRBV4-1 to TRBJ2-2; a weak D match, TRBD2 (6 bases). CDR3 length: 19 residues. With 1 base removed from V and 0 bases from J, the gap between germline ends came to 18 bases. Germline-derived CDR1 and CDR2 are MGHRA and YSYEKL. CDR3 sequence: CASSQGRVLGGTNTGELFF. Here the CDR3 DNA reads TGCGCCAGCAGCCAAGGGAGGGTCCTCGGAGGGACGAACACCGGGGAGCTGTTTTTT.

This chain uses TRBV7-2 with TRBJ2-7; D perhaps matches TRBD1 (7 bases). The V and J ends lost 8 bases and 5 bases respectively, with 19 bases between them. CDR3 length: 14 amino acids. Germline V gene sequence: CDR1 SGHTA, CDR2 FQGNSA. CDR3 DNA: TGTGCCAGCTCCTTACAACAGGGGAGGAACGAGCAGTACTTC. As protein: CASSLQQGRNEQYF.

This clonotype was counted a few times. V is TRBV12-5 and J is TRBJ1-4; D gene ambiguous. CDR1 is LGHNT, CDR2 FRNRAP, per germline. The CDR3 loop spans 13 amino acids. Trimming shortened V by 0 bases and J by 8 bases, and 7 bases separated the two germline ends. The CDR3 reads CASGLVAGEKLFF. In DNA, the CDR3 is TGTGCTAGTGGTTTGGTAGCGGGGGAAAAACTGTTTTTT.

In this sample, this clonotype turned up many times. The V and J genes are TRBV12-3 or TRBV12-4 and TRBJ1-2; tentative D call: TRBD1 (5 bases). The CDR3 contains 14 residues. Between the trimmed V and J ends, which lost 5 bases and 4 bases, there was a span of 14 bases. CDR3 DNA: TGTGCCAGCAGTCCCTCGGACGGGGGCTATGGCTACACCTTC. Encoded protein: CASSPSDGGYGYTF.

The rearrangement links TRBV18 to TRBJ2-5; 11 bases are shared with TRBD2. The CDR3 sequence is 18 residues long. V dropped 0 bases and J dropped 1; count of bases not matched to a gene: 7. CDR1 KGHSH and CDR2 LQKENI come from the germline V gene. DNA of the CDR3: TGTGCCAGCTCACCACCTTTCCGGACTAGCGGGTTCCAAGAGACCCAGTACTTC. Its translation: CASSPPFRTSGFQETQYF. Using reference TRBV18 and TRBJ2-5 for the parts outside the CDR3, the full variable domain is NAGVMQNPRHLVRRRGQEARLRCSPMKGHSHVYWYRQLPEEGLKFMVYLQKENIIDESGMPKERFSAEFPKEGPSILRIQQVVRGDSAAYFCASSPPFRTSGFQETQYFGPGTRLLVL.

The chain employs TRBV2 and TRBJ2-2; tentative D call: TRBD1 (6 bases). Germline values: CDR1 SNHLY, CDR2 FYNNEI. The CDR3 has 15 residues. The ends were cut back, 8 bases at V and 2 bases at J, with 15 bases in the middle. CDR3 in amino acids: CASGVGQINTGELFF. CDR3 nucleotides: TGTGCCAGCGGGGTCGGACAGATAAACACCGGGGAGCTGTTTTTT.

This clonotype was seen a few times. The chain carries TRBV6-1 and TRBJ2-3; D uncertain. The CDR3 contains 14 residues. Germline loops: CDR1 MNHNS, CDR2 SASEGT. V was clipped by 8 bases and J by 0 bases, with 12 bases between them. CDR3 nucleotide sequence: TGTGCCAGCGGCCGGGCCACTAGCACAGATACGCAGTATTTT. Its translation is CASGRATSTDTQYF.

The chain joins TRBV3-1 to TRBJ2-5, with TRBD1 as a possible D gene (6 bases). The CDR3 has 16 amino acids. Trimming removed 2 bases at V and 4 bases at J, with 17 bases between. Germline assignment: CDR1 LGHDT and CDR2 YNNKEL (reference sequence). DNA for the CDR3: TGTGCCAGCAGCCAATTTGAGGCCAGGGGCCCAGAGACCCAGTACTTC. Translation: CASSQFEARGPETQYF.

The table lists this clonotype with many counts. The V gene is TRBV12-3 or TRBV12-4, the J gene TRBJ2-4; 7 bases fit TRBD1. The ends lost 7 bases at V and 0 bases at J; junction bases unmatched: 3. This CDR3 has 14 residues. CDR3 DNA: TGTGCCAGCACCACAGGGGTAGCCAAAAACATTCAGTACTTC. The encoded protein is CASTTGVAKNIQYF.

This clonotype was counted a few times. V and J are TRBV15 and TRBJ2-2; D uncertain. The germline V and J ends were trimmed by 2 bases and 5 bases, with 6 bases remaining between them. The CDR3 is 13 amino acids. Germline-derived CDR1 and CDR2 are LNHNV and YYDKDF (reference sequence). The CDR3 DNA follows: TGTGCCACCAGCAGAAGACCTACCGGGGAGCTGTTTTTT. It is translated as CATSRRPTGELFF. The full variable domain, completed using reference TRBV15 and TRBJ2-2, is DAMVIQNPRYQVTQFGKPVTLSCSQTLNHNVMYWYQQKSSQAPKLLFHYYDKDFNNEADTPDNFQSRRPNTSFCFLDIRSPGLGDTAMYLCATSRRPTGELFFGEGSRLTVL.

The chain joins TRBV6-1 to TRBJ2-1; tentatively, D is TRBD1 or TRBD2 (5 bases each). V was shortened by 8 bases and J by 3 bases, with 11 bases between the two germline ends. Germline CDR1 and CDR2: MNHNS and SASEGT. The CDR3 runs to 13 residues. CDR3 sequence: CASGRGRYNEQFF. DNA of the CDR3: TGTGCCAGCGGTCGGGGCCGCTACAATGAGCAGTTCTTC.

The V gene is TRBV3-1, the J gene TRBJ2-7; 14 bases are a match to TRBD2. The V and J ends lost 4 bases and 5 bases, in that order; junction bases with no gene match: 7. There are 16 residues in the CDR3. Germline lookup yields CDR1 LGHDT and CDR2 YNNKEL (reference sequence). The CDR3 protein is CASSRAGTSGSHEQYF. The DNA of the CDR3 is TGTGCCAGCAGCCGAGCAGGGACTAGCGGGAGCCACGAGCAGTACTTC.

The table lists this clonotype with a few counts. The V gene is TRBV25-1, the J gene TRBJ2-7; tentative D call: TRBD1 (5 bases). The CDR3 is made up of 15 amino acids. V was pared by 1 base and J by 2 bases, with 12 bases between. The V gene's germline CDR1 is MGHDK and CDR2 SYGVNS. The CDR3 sequence: CASSEWEAGPYEQYF. The CDR3 nucleotides are TGTGCCAGCAGTGAATGGGAAGCAGGGCCCTACGAGCAGTACTTC.

This clonotype was detected a few times. The chain joins TRBV7-2 to TRBJ2-2; 14 bases map to TRBD2. Per germline, CDR1 SGHTA and CDR2 FQGNSA. V shed 5 bases, J shed 7 bases, and the junction held 3 bases outside the gene matches. This CDR3 is built from 15 residues. The CDR3 DNA follows: TGTGCCAGCAGCAGGGGACTAGCGGGAGTCGGGGAGCTGTTTTTT. Protein product: CASSRGLAGVGELFF.

This clonotype has more than one count but fewer than ten. This chain connects TRBV7-2 to TRBJ1-6; D is unresolved. Germline lookup yields CDR1 SGHTA and CDR2 FQGNSA. V was pared by 0 bases and J by 0 bases, with 12 bases between. This CDR3 is 18 amino acids long. Written as DNA, the CDR3 is TGTGCCAGCAGCTTAGCCCCCGCCATCAGCTCCTATAATTCACCCCTCCACTTT. Its protein product is CASSLAPAISSYNSPLHF. The full variable domain, rest sourced from reference TRBV7-2 and TRBJ1-6, is GAGVSQSPSNKVTEKGKDVELRCDPISGHTALYWYRQSLGQGLEFLIYFQGNSAPDKSGLPSDRFSAERTGGSVSTLTIQRTQQEDSAVYLCASSLAPAISSYNSPLHFGNGTRLTVT.

This chain connects TRBV29-1 to TRBJ2-1, with TRBD2 matching over 10 bases. This CDR3 spans 12 amino acids. Germline CDR1 reads SQVTM; CDR2 reads ANQGSEA. After removal of 8 bases from V and 14 bases from J, the junction contained 12 bases not matched to a gene. The CDR3 loop reads CSLDGAGGLEFF. CDR3 nucleotides: TGCAGCCTCGACGGAGCGGGAGGGCTGGAGTTCTTC.

There are a few counts of this clonotype. The rearrangement links TRBV4-1 to TRBJ2-2; TRBD2 aligns across 12 bases. This CDR3 contains 14 residues. CDR1 and CDR2 (germline): MGHRA, YSYEKL. V shed 6 bases and J 7 bases; nucleotides not matched to a gene: 3. CDR3 nucleotide sequence: TGCGCCAGCAGACTAGCGGGAGGTATCGGGGAGCTGTTTTTT. Translating it yields CASRLAGGIGELFF.